These 31 T cell receptor beta chains share one sample of origin, sequenced in a study of blood T cell repertoires in COVID-19 (dated by TCRdb to the early 2020s). The library relied on the immunoSEQ multiplex PCR assay. TCRdb provides this immuneACCESS table in a form limited to in-frame rearrangements. Some clones are lacking; in checked studies, under half of them reflect an unresolved V gene, and why the rest are absent is not known. Present in this sample are over 75,000 clones, around 90% of which were seen just once. The ten top clones hold 3.5% to 5% of the sample. Material: peripheral blood. The receptors stem from a human donor with COVID-19, enrolled during active disease. The donor label of this sample is uncertain.

This chain joins TRBV5-5 and TRBJ1-2; D is perhaps TRBD1 (5 bases). This CDR3 has 13 residues. V was clipped by 5 bases and J by 3 bases, with 11 bases between them. Germline V lookup: CDR1 SGHKS, CDR2 YYEKEE (reference sequence). DNA of the CDR3: TGTGCCAGCAGTAGCAGGGATGACTATGGCTACACCTTC. It codes for CASSSRDDYGYTF.

The chain is built from TRBV6-5 and TRBJ2-7, with 10 bases lining up with TRBD2. This CDR3 has 16 residues. The V gene's germline CDR1 is MNHEY and CDR2 SVGAGI. V gave up 2 bases and J gave up 4 bases; unmatched junction bases: 8. The CDR3 spells CASSYEGRTSGYEQYF. Here the CDR3 DNA reads TGTGCCAGCAGTTACGAGGGTAGGACTAGCGGTTACGAGCAGTACTTC.

In DNA, the CDR3 is TGTGCCAGCAGCAGACCGACCTGGGACAGGGGGGGCTACGAGCAGTACTTC. Residues: CASSRPTWDRGGYEQYF. The genes are TRBV6-2 or TRBV6-3 and TRBJ2-7, with 11 nucleotides matching TRBD1. The CDR3 runs to 17 residues. V lost 6 bases to trimming and J lost 3 bases; unmatched junction nucleotides: 13. Looked up from germline, CDR1 is MNHEY and CDR2 is SVGEGT.

The chain has TRBV5-1 and TRBJ1-5; 7 nucleotides agree with TRBD1. This CDR3 spans 14 amino acids. The germline V gene encodes CDR1 SGHRS and CDR2 YFSETQ. Trimming cost V 4 bases and J 5 bases; bases outside gene matches: 6. The CDR3 DNA sequence: TGCGCCAGCAGCATCGGGACAGCCGATCAGCCCCAGCATTTT. Translation: CASSIGTADQPQHF.

A word on this clone: A read error may account for a junction end that differs from germline. Written as DNA, the CDR3 is TGTGCCAGCAGCCAAGTAACTAGCGGGTCCCGCTCCCACGAGCAGTACTTC. Translation gives CASSQVTSGSRSHEQYF. The chain carries TRBV14 and TRBJ2-7; 9 positions agree with TRBD2. Germline CDR1 reads SGHDN; CDR2 reads FVKESK. The CDR3 contains 17 residues.

This clone was counted once. The rearrangement uses TRBV19 and TRBJ1-2; 7 positions agree with TRBD1. Trimming cost V 4 bases and J 2 bases; bases outside gene matches: 4. The CDR3 covers 14 residues. Germline CDR1 LNHDA, CDR2 SQIVND (reference sequence). The CDR3, as DNA: TGTGCCAGTAGTAAAAGGGACAGCAACTATGGCTACACCTTC. The encoded protein is CASSKRDSNYGYTF.

J is TRBJ1-4 and V is TRBV6-5; TRBD1 agrees at 11 bases. The trim removed 6 bases at V and 8 bases at J, leaving 5 bases unmatched. CDR1 MNHEY and CDR2 SVGAGI come from the germline V gene. This CDR3 has 14 amino acids. The CDR3 region is CASSLRDRGEKLFF. In DNA, the CDR3 is TGTGCCAGCAGCCTTCGGGACAGGGGGGAAAAACTGTTTTTT.

The CDR3 reads CASSPQGPWDTEAFF. CDR3 nucleotide sequence: TGTGCCAGCAGCCCGCAGGGTCCCTGGGACACTGAAGCTTTCTTT. This rearrangement joins TRBV7-6 to TRBJ1-1; D is perhaps TRBD1 (5 bases). Germline V lookup: CDR1 SGHVS, CDR2 FNYEAQ. CDR3 length: 15 residues. V lost 5 bases and J lost 3, with 16 bases in between.

J is TRBJ2-5 and V is TRBV9; 9 bases fit TRBD1. Germline V gene lookup returns CDR1 SGDLS and CDR2 YYNGEE. V was clipped by 4 bases and J by 4 bases; unmatched bases: 5. The CDR3 has 14 amino acids. In DNA form, the CDR3 reads TGTGCCAGCAGCCCAACAGGGGGCGTAGAGACCCAGTACTTC. Residues: CASSPTGGVETQYF.

CDR3 residues: CASSPPYRLRTDTQYF. The CDR3 nucleotides are TGTGCCAGCAGCCCGCCCTACAGGTTACGCACAGATACGCAGTATTTT. V and J are TRBV7-9 and TRBJ2-3, with D possibly being TRBD1 (5 bases). Germline CDR1 and CDR2: SEHNR and FQNEAQ (reference sequence). V was trimmed by 5 bases and J by 1 base, leaving 16 bases between them. The CDR3 spans 16 residues. The full variable domain, with the rest looked up from reference TRBV7-9 and TRBJ2-3, is DTGVSQNPRHKITKRGQNVTFRCDPISEHNRLYWYRQTLGQGPEFLTYFQNEAQLEKSRLLSDRFSAERPKGSFSTLEIQRTEQGDSAMYLCASSPPYRLRTDTQYFGPGTRLTVL.

The gene calls are TRBV5-1 and TRBJ2-1; possibly TRBD2 for D (5 bases). The CDR3 totals 13 residues. V was pared by 0 bases and J by 9 bases, with 10 bases between. Germline CDR1 reads SGHRS; CDR2 reads YFSETQ. The CDR3 coding sequence is TGCGCCAGCAGCTTGGGGAGGATAAGTGAGCAGTTCTTC. Encoded protein: CASSLGRISEQFF. The variable domain in full, with the rest retrieved from reference TRBV5-1 and TRBJ2-1, is KAGVTQTPRYLIKTRGQQVTLSCSPISGHRSVSWYQQTPGQGLQFLFEYFSETQRNKGNFPGRFSGRQFSNSRSEMNVSTLELGDSALYLCASSLGRISEQFFGPGTRLTVL.

The gene calls are TRBV10-2 and TRBJ1-5; possible D gene TRBD1, 6 bases. Deletions cut 4 bases from V and 4 bases from J, with 11 bases between. CDR1 and CDR2 (germline): WSHSY, SAAADI. The CDR3 is made up of 14 amino acids. CDR3 protein: CASSVNRDNQPQHF. The CDR3 DNA is TGCGCCAGCAGTGTTAACAGGGATAATCAGCCCCAGCATTTT.

As to this clone: Other DNA sequences of this sample code for an identical CDR3. The chain uses TRBV2 and TRBJ2-1; D gene unclear. V lost 1 base to trimming and J lost 5 bases, with 6 bases between them. The CDR3 is 13 amino acids. Germline V gives CDR1 SNHLY, CDR2 FYNNEI. CDR3 amino acids: CASSEGLNNEQFF. In DNA form, the CDR3 reads TGTGCCAGCAGTGAAGGTCTAAACAATGAGCAGTTCTTC.

The table lists this clone with a count of one. The gene calls are TRBV7-9 and TRBJ1-5; no reliable D call. The CDR3 spans 12 residues. CDR1 and CDR2 from the germline V gene are SEHNR and FQNEAQ (reference sequence). The V and J ends lost 3 bases and 4 bases respectively, with 4 bases between them. CDR3 DNA: TGTGCCAGCAGCTTCAGTAATCAGCCCCAGCATTTT. This sequence encodes CASSFSNQPQHF.

The chain recombines TRBV27 with TRBJ2-7, with D perhaps TRBD1 (6 bases). The V end lost 2 bases, the J end lost 2 bases, and 7 bases lay between the germline ends. CDR1 and CDR2 from the germline V gene are MNHEY and SMNVEV (reference sequence). The CDR3 runs 13 residues. The CDR3 region has the DNA TGTGCCAGCAGTTTAGACAGGACCTACGAGCAGTACTTC. It translates to CASSLDRTYEQYF.

The J gene is TRBJ2-7, the V gene TRBV5-1, with no clear D. V dropped 2 bases and J dropped 4 bases, with 13 bases sitting between them. Germline values: CDR1 SGHRS, CDR2 YFSETQ. This CDR3 has 14 residues. DNA for the CDR3: TGCGCCAGCAGCTTACTCCCAGCGAGTTACGAGCAGTACTTC. Translation gives CASSLLPASYEQYF. The whole variable domain, remainder taken from reference TRBV5-1 and TRBJ2-7, is KAGVTQTPRYLIKTRGQQVTLSCSPISGHRSVSWYQQTPGQGLQFLFEYFSETQRNKGNFPGRFSGRQFSNSRSEMNVSTLELGDSALYLCASSLLPASYEQYFGPGTRLTVT.

Concerning this clone itself: The sample holds other DNA sequences that translate to the same CDR3. The V and J genes are TRBV5-1 and TRBJ1-1; D not certain. Germline lookup yields CDR1 SGHRS and CDR2 YFSETQ. The CDR3 extends over 13 amino acids. V was clipped by 3 bases and J by 1 base, with 7 bases between them. Written as DNA, the CDR3 is TGCGCCAGCAGCTCCACCGGGAACACTGAAGCTTTCTTT. Its protein is CASSSTGNTEAFF.

This rearrangement joins TRBV3-1 (or the pseudogene TRBV3-2) to TRBJ1-4; the D gene is possibly TRBD1 (6 bases). The CDR3 covers 14 residues. The V end was cut by 4 bases, the J end by 7 bases, with 13 bases between. Germline V lookup: CDR1 LGHDT, CDR2 YNNKEL (reference sequence). CDR3 region: CASSLQGIGEKLFF. Here the CDR3 DNA reads TGTGCCAGCAGCCTACAGGGTATTGGTGAAAAACTGTTTTTT.

The chain links TRBV7-2 to TRBJ2-7; 9 bases are a match to TRBD2. CDR3 length: 15 amino acids. CDR1 SGHTA and CDR2 FQGNSA come from the germline V gene. V was clipped by 5 bases and J by 3 bases; unmatched bases: 8. CDR3 DNA sequence: TGTGCCAGCAGCCTGGTAGCGGGAGAAGTCTACGAGCAGTACTTC. It is translated as CASSLVAGEVYEQYF.

The V call is TRBV4-1, the J call TRBJ1-1; D remains ambiguous. Germline V gene data show CDR1 as MGHRA and CDR2 as YSYEKL. Deletions cut 0 bases from V and 2 bases from J, with 10 bases between. CDR3 length: 15 residues. Here the CDR3 DNA reads TGCGCCAGCAGCCAAGATTTCCCCCGTAACACTGAAGCTTTCTTT. This gives the protein CASSQDFPRNTEAFF.

V gene TRBV2 combines with J gene TRBJ2-3, with 9 nucleotides matching TRBD2. The CDR3 runs to 14 residues. J lost 3 bases, V lost 7 bases, and 5 bases had no gene match. Per germline, CDR1 SNHLY and CDR2 FYNNEI. The CDR3: CASTASGNTDTQYF. For the CDR3, the DNA is TGTGCCAGCACTGCTAGCGGGAATACAGATACGCAGTATTTT.

Only one count was recorded for this clone. This chain uses TRBV18 with TRBJ1-6; D unresolved. Germline V CDR1 and CDR2: KGHSH, LQKENI. V dropped 3 bases and J dropped 5 bases, with 14 bases sitting between them. CDR3 length: 16 residues. The CDR3 loop is CASSPGGSRNNSPLHF. CDR3 bases: TGTGCCAGCTCACCGGGAGGGTCGAGGAATAATTCACCCCTCCACTTT.

This chain uses TRBV4-2 with TRBJ2-3; 16 bases line up with TRBD2. Germline trimming cut 5 bases from V and 6 bases from J; bases unmatched to any gene: 11. The germline gives CDR1 LGHNA, CDR2 YNFKEQ. This CDR3 is 18 amino acids long. The CDR3 reads CASSFAGTSGGASDTQYF. CDR3 DNA: TGTGCCAGCAGCTTCGCGGGGACTAGCGGGGGGGCATCGGATACGCAGTATTTT.

This rearrangement joins TRBV14 to TRBJ2-1, with D possibly TRBD1 on 6 matching bases. The V gene's germline CDR1 is SGHDN and CDR2 FVKESK. V gave up 0 bases and J gave up 3 bases, with 21 bases separating them. The length of the CDR3 is 19 residues. The CDR3 spells CASSQENPFQGWVYNEQFF. Here the CDR3 DNA reads TGTGCCAGCAGCCAAGAAAATCCGTTTCAGGGGTGGGTCTACAATGAGCAGTTCTTC.

The table lists this clone with a count of one. The chain links TRBV19 to TRBJ1-5; TRBD1 agrees at 10 bases. The germline gives CDR1 LNHDA, CDR2 SQIVND (reference sequence). The CDR3 sequence is 14 residues long. V trimming: 7 bases; J trimming: 7 bases; junction bases outside the gene matches: 7. CDR3 protein: CASTSGTGEQPQHF. CDR3 nucleotides: TGTGCCAGTACCTCAGGGACAGGGGAACAGCCCCAGCATTTT.

The gene calls are TRBV30 and TRBJ1-5; 7 bases align to TRBD1. After removal of 3 bases from V and 4 bases from J, the junction contained 3 bases not matched to a gene. The CDR3 is made up of 13 amino acids. Germline V gives CDR1 GTSNPN, CDR2 SVGIG (reference sequence). The CDR3 region has the DNA TGTGCCTGGAGGGGGACAGATAATCAGCCCCAGCATTTT. The encoded protein is CAWRGTDNQPQHF.

The V gene is TRBV4-1, the J gene TRBJ2-7; no definite D call. Germline V gene data show CDR1 as MGHRA and CDR2 as YSYEKL. The CDR3 contains 14 residues. Trimming took 6 bases from V and 0 from J, leaving 12 bases between them. DNA of the CDR3: TGCGCCAGCAGTCCTTCCGTAGCCTCCTACGAGCAGTACTTC. Translation gives CASSPSVASYEQYF.

The chain employs TRBV11-2 and TRBJ1-1; D ambiguous. Looked up from germline, CDR1 is SGHAT and CDR2 is FQNNGV. CDR3 size: 14 residues. Trimming pared 5 bases from V and 1 base from J, leaving 11 bases between. CDR3 in DNA: TGTGCCAGCAGCCGACCCCGGGGGAACACTGAAGCTTTCTTT. It encodes CASSRPRGNTEAFF. The full variable domain, completed using reference TRBV11-2 and TRBJ1-1, is EAGVAQSPRYKIIEKRQSVAFWCNPISGHATLYWYQQILGQGPKLLIQFQNNGVVDDSQLPKDRFSAERLKGVDSTLKIQPAKLEDSAVYLCASSRPRGNTEAFFGQGTRLTVV.

The rearrangement joins TRBV2 to TRBJ2-1; D gene uncertain. This CDR3 is built from 14 residues. Per germline, CDR1 SNHLY and CDR2 FYNNEI. V gave up 2 bases and J gave up 4 bases, with 9 bases separating them. The CDR3 protein is CASSEPPRYNEQFF. For the CDR3, the DNA is TGTGCCAGCAGTGAACCCCCTAGATACAATGAGCAGTTCTTC. Using reference TRBV2 and TRBJ2-1 for the parts outside the CDR3, the full variable domain is EPEVTQTPSHQVTQMGQEVILRCVPISNHLYFYWYRQILGQKVEFLVSFYNNEISEKSEIFDDQFSVERPDGSNFTLKIRSTKLEDSAMYFCASSEPPRYNEQFFGPGTRLTVL.

Worth noting for this clone: Germline and junction disagree at one end, which may indicate a read error. The J gene is TRBJ2-1, the V gene TRBV25-1, with TRBD1 matching over 10 bases. CDR1 is MGHDK and CDR2 is SYGVNS in the germline V gene. The CDR3 is made up of 13 amino acids. CDR3 loop: CASSFDRGLMVVF. In DNA form, the CDR3 reads TGTGCCAGCAGTTTCGACAGGGGGCTTATGGTGGTCTTC.

The J gene is TRBJ1-1, the V gene TRBV12-3 or TRBV12-4; D uncertain. The CDR3 covers 13 residues. Trimming left V 4 bases short and J 9 bases short, with 15 bases between. The DNA of the CDR3 is TGTGCCAGCAGTTCCCCGGGGTCTGGGAAAGCTTTCTTT. Translation: CASSSPGSGKAFF.